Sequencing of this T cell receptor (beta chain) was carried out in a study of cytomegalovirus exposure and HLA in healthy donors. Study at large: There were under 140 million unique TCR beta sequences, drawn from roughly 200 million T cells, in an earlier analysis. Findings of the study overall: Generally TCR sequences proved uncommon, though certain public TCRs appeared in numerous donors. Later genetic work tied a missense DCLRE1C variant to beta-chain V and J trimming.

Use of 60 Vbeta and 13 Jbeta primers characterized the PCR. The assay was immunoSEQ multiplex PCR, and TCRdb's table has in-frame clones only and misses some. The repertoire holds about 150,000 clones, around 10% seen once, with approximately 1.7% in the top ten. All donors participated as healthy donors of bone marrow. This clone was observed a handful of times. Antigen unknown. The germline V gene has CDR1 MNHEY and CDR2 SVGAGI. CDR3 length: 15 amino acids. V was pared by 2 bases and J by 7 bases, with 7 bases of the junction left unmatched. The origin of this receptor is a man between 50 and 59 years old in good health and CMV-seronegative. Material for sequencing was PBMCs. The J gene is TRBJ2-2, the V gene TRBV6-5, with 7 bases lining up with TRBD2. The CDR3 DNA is TGTGCCAGCAGTTACAGAAGCGGGGCGGGCGGGGAGCTGTTTTTT. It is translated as CASSYRSGAGGELFF.